The 14 T cell receptor beta chains presented below share a single source sample, sequenced in a study of blood T cells in healthy people across ages. A second PCR, run for about 7 to 11 cycles, used a sample-barcoded 5' primer plus a J-beta primer mix. TCRdb recomputed calls from the 5' RACE reads with MiXCR, one row per CDR3 protein. Of roughly 680,000 distinct CDR3 sequences in the sample, approximately 52% are singletons; the top ten hold roughly 12%. Sequenced: blood. Source of these receptors: a woman aged 80 or over in good health.

Comments on this clonotype: A read error may be the cause here, since a much bigger clone is one base away. The V call is TRBV7-2, the J call TRBJ2-3; 9 nucleotides match TRBD2. The CDR3 spans 16 residues. J was trimmed by 1 base and V by 7 bases; bases with no gene match: 9. Germline CDR1 reads SGHTA; CDR2 reads FQGNSA. The CDR3 loop reads CASKYCGGVRTDTQYF. CDR3 coding DNA: TGTGCCAGCAAATATTGCGGGGGGGTTCGCACAGATACGCAGTATTTT.

This clonotype was recorded many times. The genes are TRBV27 and TRBJ2-7, with D unclear. Germline V gives CDR1 MNHEY, CDR2 SMNVEV (reference sequence). The CDR3 has 14 residues. Trimming left V 0 bases short and J 4 bases short, with 10 bases between. CDR3 nucleotides: TGTGCCAGCAGTTTATCGAGGCAGACTTACGAGCAGTACTTC. Its protein product is CASSLSRQTYEQYF.

The CDR3 loop reads CATRDSLGNQPQHF. Here the CDR3 DNA reads TGTGCCACCCGGGACAGTTTAGGCAATCAGCCCCAGCATTTT. The rearrangement uses TRBV27 and TRBJ1-5; 7 bases map to TRBD1. Per germline, CDR1 MNHEY and CDR2 SMNVEV (reference sequence). Unmatched junction bases numbered 8, after V lost 10 bases and J lost 2 bases. This CDR3 is built from 14 residues.

V and J are TRBV7-3 and TRBJ2-5, with 10 bases that match TRBD2. The CDR3 totals 16 residues. Germline CDR1 is SGHTA and CDR2 is FQGTGA. After removal of 5 bases from V and 13 bases from J, the junction contained 19 bases not matched to a gene. The CDR3 protein is CASSPTGTSVHNERYF. CDR3 DNA: TGTGCCAGCAGCCCGACCGGGACTAGCGTGCACAATGAGCGGTACTTC.

With regard to this clonotype: Without the conserved terminal phenylalanine or tryptophan, this CDR3 likely stems from a read error. The J gene is TRBJ2-2, the V gene TRBV6-5, with 11 bases fitting TRBD2. The CDR3 loop spans 19 amino acids. The germline gives CDR1 MNHEY, CDR2 SVGAGI. Trimming took 4 bases from V and 4 from J; bases not matched to a gene: 14. CDR3 bases: TGTGCCAGCAGTTCCGGAAGTCTAGCGGGAGGCGGGAGCACCGGGGAGCTGTTTCAT. Amino acid sequence: CASSSGSLAGGGSTGELFH.

The V and J genes are TRBV12-3 or TRBV12-4 and TRBJ2-3, with 11 bases identical to TRBD1. V was clipped by 2 bases and J by 6 bases; unmatched bases: 4. This CDR3 is 15 amino acids long. The CDR3 loop reads CASSLRTGGLDTQYF. CDR3 nucleotides: TGTGCCAGCAGTTTAAGGACAGGGGGCTTGGATACGCAGTATTTT.

The genes are TRBV6-6 and TRBJ1-2; TRBD1 aligns across 7 bases. Germline CDR1 and CDR2: MNHNY and SVGAGI (reference sequence). V lost 5 bases to trimming and J lost 8 bases; unmatched junction nucleotides: 11. The CDR3 has 14 residues. In DNA form, the CDR3 reads TGTGCCAGCAGTCAACAGGGGCTTTCGGGCGGCTACACCTTC. Encoded protein: CASSQQGLSGGYTF.

At least ten counts were recorded for this clonotype. The rearrangement joins TRBV29-1 to TRBJ2-5; D perhaps matches TRBD1 (6 bases). CDR1 and CDR2 from the germline V gene are SQVTM and ANQGSEA. This CDR3 contains 13 residues. V shed 7 bases and J shed 1 base, with 13 bases lying between them. CDR3 in DNA: TGCAGCGGCCGCCGGGACACCCAAGAGACCCAGTACTTC. It yields the protein CSGRRDTQETQYF.

Turning to this clonotype: Germline is not matched at one junction end, which may reflect a read error. The chain has TRBV7-3 and TRBJ2-1, with a possible D match to TRBD1 (6 bases). This CDR3 spans 14 amino acids. Germline CDR1 reads SGHTA; CDR2 reads FQGTGA. The CDR3: CASSPMTGHNKQFF. In nucleotides, the CDR3 is TGTGCCAGCAGCCCTATGACAGGACACAATAAGCAGTTCTTC.

This clonotype was counted at least ten times. CDR3 DNA: TGTGCCAGCTCACCAGCGGGGGGCGATAACATTCAGTACTTC. Its translation: CASSPAGGDNIQYF. The V and J genes are TRBV18 and TRBJ2-4; 8 nucleotides agree with TRBD2. The CDR3 is 14 amino acids. Germline V lookup: CDR1 KGHSH, CDR2 LQKENI. Trimming at V came to 2 bases and at J to 7 bases, leaving 4 bases not matched to a gene. Looking up the rest from reference TRBV18 and TRBJ2-4 gives the full variable domain: NAGVMQNPRHLVRRRGQEARLRCSPMKGHSHVYWYRQLPEEGLKFMVYLQKENIIDESGMPKERFSAEFPKEGPSILRIQQVVRGDSAAYFCASSPAGGDNIQYFGAGTRLSVL.

The chain has TRBV18 and TRBJ2-7, with D possibly TRBD2 on 6 matching bases. Germline CDR1 reads KGHSH; CDR2 reads LQKENI. V shed 3 bases and J shed 3 bases, with 12 bases lying between them. The CDR3 is 14 residues long. The CDR3: CASSPRDSNYEQYF. Here the CDR3 DNA reads TGTGCCAGCTCACCCCGGGACTCAAACTACGAGCAGTACTTC.

The chain uses TRBV5-1 and TRBJ2-7, with TRBD2 matching over 11 bases. This CDR3 region has 15 residues. CDR1 SGHRS and CDR2 YFSETQ come from the germline V gene. J was trimmed by 3 bases and V by 3 bases; bases with no gene match: 5. Here the CDR3 reads CASSCSSGRSYEQYF. The CDR3 nucleotides read TGCGCCAGCAGCTGCTCTAGCGGGAGGAGCTACGAGCAGTACTTC.

With respect to this clonotype: This sequence may be a read error, since a much larger clone differs from it by one base. The rearrangement links TRBV2 to TRBJ2-7; no clear D. CDR1 SNHLY and CDR2 FYNNEI come from the germline V gene. V gave up 10 bases and J gave up 7 bases, with 14 bases separating them. The CDR3 is made up of 11 amino acids. CDR3 nucleotide sequence: TGTGCCACAAGAATTGGGAATGAGCAGTACTTC. Its protein product is CATRIGNEQYF.

This chain uses TRBV20-1 with TRBJ2-1; no clear D gene. V lost 4 bases and J 2 bases, leaving 15 bases between the germline ends. Germline lookup yields CDR1 DFQATT and CDR2 SNEGSKA (reference sequence). The CDR3 contains 15 residues. CDR3 protein: CSAKLAGVTYNEQFF. CDR3 coding DNA: TGCAGTGCTAAGTTAGCCGGAGTAACCTACAATGAGCAGTTCTTC.